Listed here are 21 T cell receptor beta chains from one sample, sequenced in a study of neoadjuvant nivolumab and ipilimumab in lung cancer. The data were produced by immunoSEQ multiplex PCR, yet TCRdb's version contains in-frame clones alone and is incomplete. The sample records about 26,000 clones, roughly 80% being singletons. This specimen consisted of peripheral blood, obtained before neoadjuvant nivolumab, alone or with ipilimumab. The origin of the receptors is an adult with non-small cell lung cancer.

The chain carries TRBV6-6 and TRBJ1-2; a possible D gene is TRBD1 (5 bases). This CDR3 is built from 12 residues. V shed 6 bases and J shed 6 bases, with 11 bases lying between them. Germline lookup yields CDR1 MNHNY and CDR2 SVGAGI (reference sequence). The CDR3 DNA reads as TGTGCCAGCAGATTCGACAGAGATGGCTACACCTTC. Residues: CASRFDRDGYTF.

The chain employs TRBV15 and TRBJ1-5; D possibly corresponds to TRBD1 (5 bases). The CDR3 has 14 residues. V gave up 0 bases and J gave up 3 bases, with 6 bases separating them. Per germline, CDR1 LNHNV and CDR2 YYDKDF (reference sequence). The CDR3 loop is CATSRDRVNQPQHF. The CDR3 region has the DNA TGTGCCACCAGCAGAGACAGGGTCAATCAGCCCCAGCATTTT.

This CDR3 reads CASSLVSTEAFF. CDR3 in DNA: TGCGCCAGCAGCTTAGTGAGCACTGAAGCTTTCTTT. The rearrangement joins TRBV5-1 to TRBJ1-1; no firm D call. The CDR3 totals 12 residues. The V gene's germline CDR1 is SGHRS and CDR2 YFSETQ. The V end was cut by 2 bases, the J end by 4 bases, with 6 bases between.

The V call is TRBV5-4, the J call TRBJ1-6; D is unresolved. The germline CDR1 and CDR2 sequences are SGHNT and YYREEE (reference sequence). This CDR3 is built from 17 residues. Trimming took off 3 bases at V and 0 bases at J, with 13 bases between the two ends. The CDR3 DNA reads as TGTGCCAGCAGCTGGGGAATTGGGAGCTCCTATAATTCACCCCTCCACTTT. Translating gives CASSWGIGSSYNSPLHF.

The chain employs TRBV27 and TRBJ2-1; TRBD1 agrees at 8 bases. The germline gives CDR1 MNHEY, CDR2 SMNVEV (reference sequence). The CDR3 spans 16 residues. V lost 5 bases and J lost 1; bases outside the gene matches: 7. DNA for the CDR3: TGTGCCAGCAGTACCCGACAGGGGTCGTCCTACAATGAGCAGTTCTTC. This codes for CASSTRQGSSYNEQFF.

CDR3 sequence reads: CASSLRTGGNNEQFF. In nucleotides, the CDR3 is TGCGCCAGCAGCTTGCGGACGGGGGGAAACAATGAGCAGTTCTTC. The chain employs TRBV5-1 and TRBJ2-1, with 7 bases aligning to TRBD2. CDR1 SGHRS and CDR2 YFSETQ come from the germline V gene. V dropped 1 base and J dropped 5; count of bases not matched to a gene: 6. The CDR3 extends over 15 amino acids.

The sample holds a few counts of this clone. The rearrangement uses TRBV18 and TRBJ1-5; D ambiguous. The CDR3 has 16 amino acids. Germline CDR1 and CDR2: KGHSH and LQKENI. The V end lost 0 bases, the J end lost 1 base, and 10 bases lay between the germline ends. The CDR3 nucleotides read TGTGCCAGCTCACCACCGCCGGGAGGGAGCAATCAGCCCCAGCATTTT. This encodes CASSPPPGGSNQPQHF.

The chain uses TRBV9 and TRBJ1-3; no definite D call. Germline V gives CDR1 SGDLS, CDR2 YYNGEE. CDR3 length: 14 amino acids. Trimming pared 2 bases from V and 0 bases from J, leaving 6 bases between. DNA for the CDR3: TGTGCCAGCAGCGTCGCCGACTCTGGAAACACCATATATTTT. This codes for CASSVADSGNTIYF.

In the case of this clone: A read error may account for a junction end that differs from germline. The chain joins TRBV19 to TRBJ1-1; possible D gene TRBD1, 5 bases. CDR3 size: 11 residues. In germline, CDR1 is LNHDA, CDR2 SQIVND (reference sequence). The CDR3 region is CASSTPGPPTF. DNA of the CDR3: TGTGCCAGTAGTACCCCGGGACCTCCCACGTTT.

Here the CDR3 reads CASSPQRGDMETQYF. For the CDR3, the DNA is TGTGCCAGCAGCCCCCAGCGGGGGGATATGGAGACCCAGTACTTC. The V call is TRBV9, the J call TRBJ2-5, with TRBD2 identical over 9 bases. V lost 4 bases and J lost 5; bases outside the gene matches: 9. This CDR3 has 15 amino acids. The germline V gene encodes CDR1 SGDLS and CDR2 YYNGEE. The whole variable domain, filled in from reference TRBV9 and TRBJ2-5, reads DSGVTQTPKHLITATGQRVTLRCSPRSGDLSVYWYQQSLDQGLQFLIQYYNGEERAKGNILERFSAQQFPDLHSELNLSSLELGDSALYFCASSPQRGDMETQYFGPGTRLLVL.

The J gene is TRBJ2-3, the V gene TRBV6-5; TRBD1 is a possible D gene (6 bases). V lost 6 bases, J lost 3 bases, and 10 bases lay in between. CDR3 length: 13 amino acids. Germline V gene lookup returns CDR1 MNHEY and CDR2 SVGAGI. The CDR3 spells CASSQDRTDTQYF. The DNA for the CDR3 is TGTGCCAGCAGCCAAGACAGGACAGATACGCAGTATTTT.

The gene calls are TRBV5-1 and TRBJ2-5; D might be TRBD1 (5 bases). With 0 bases removed from V and 5 bases from J, the gap between germline ends came to 14 bases. The CDR3 is 15 residues long. Germline CDR1 SGHRS, CDR2 YFSETQ. The CDR3 bases are TGCGCCAGCAGCTTGGATCCAGGGATTGAGGAGACCCAGTACTTC. This gives the protein CASSLDPGIEETQYF.

This rearrangement joins TRBV11-2 to TRBJ1-6, with D tentatively TRBD1 (6 bases). Trimming cost V 0 bases and J 11 bases, with 8 bases left between them. The length of the CDR3 is 13 residues. Germline assignment: CDR1 SGHAT and CDR2 FQNNGV. In nucleotides, the CDR3 is TGTGCCAGCAGCTTAGAAAGGGACACACCCCTCCACTTT. This encodes CASSLERDTPLHF.

The rearrangement joins TRBV5-1 to TRBJ2-2, with TRBD1 identical over 9 bases. V trimming: 0 bases; J trimming: 4 bases; junction bases outside the gene matches: 4. Germline lookup yields CDR1 SGHRS and CDR2 YFSETQ. The length of the CDR3 is 16 residues. CDR3 in DNA: TGCGCCAGCAGCTTGGACGTGACAGGGGGCACCGGGGAGCTGTTTTTT. Its protein is CASSLDVTGGTGELFF.

This clone has just one count. The chain combines TRBV19 with TRBJ1-6; D perhaps matches TRBD1 (6 bases). Germline V CDR1 and CDR2: LNHDA, SQIVND (reference sequence). The CDR3 covers 16 residues. The ends were cut back, 5 bases at V and 0 bases at J, with 11 bases in the middle. CDR3 amino acids: CASSADRSSYNSPLHF. In DNA form, the CDR3 reads TGTGCCAGTAGTGCCGACAGGAGCTCCTATAATTCACCCCTCCACTTT.

The V call is TRBV14, the J call TRBJ2-7; 8 positions match TRBD1. Germline CDR1 reads SGHDN; CDR2 reads FVKESK. The CDR3 sequence is 16 residues long. After removal of 4 bases from V and 0 bases from J, the junction contained 8 bases not matched to a gene. This CDR3 is CASSLTGGRASYEQYF. In nucleotides, the CDR3 is TGTGCCAGCAGCCTTACAGGGGGTCGGGCCTCCTACGAGCAGTACTTC.

The V and J genes are TRBV5-5 and TRBJ2-5, with D possibly matching TRBD1 (5 bases). CDR3 size: 13 residues. Germline V lookup: CDR1 SGHKS, CDR2 YYEKEE (reference sequence). V shed 5 bases and J shed 2 bases, with 10 bases lying between them. CDR3 DNA: TGTGCCAGCAGTTCTCAGGGTCAAGAGACCCAGTACTTC. Encoded protein: CASSSQGQETQYF.

CDR3 DNA sequence: TGCGCCAGCGCTGGGCAATCGGGGACTGAAGCTTTCTTT. It specifies CASAGQSGTEAFF. This rearrangement joins TRBV5-1 to TRBJ1-1; no clear D. Looked up from germline, CDR1 is SGHRS and CDR2 is YFSETQ. This CDR3 contains 13 residues. V shed 7 bases and J shed 5 bases, with 15 bases lying between them.

CDR3 DNA: TGTGCCAGCAGCCCACTAGCGGGGGGGCCCGGTACCGGGGAGCTGTTTTTT. The encoded protein is CASSPLAGGPGTGELFF. The V gene is TRBV2, the J gene TRBJ2-2; TRBD2 aligns across 13 bases. After removal of 6 bases from V and 5 bases from J, the junction contained 9 bases not matched to a gene. There are 17 residues in the CDR3. Germline V gene lookup returns CDR1 SNHLY and CDR2 FYNNEI.

The V and J genes are TRBV19 and TRBJ2-7; 8 bases match TRBD1. CDR3 length equals 15 residues. The V gene's germline CDR1 is LNHDA and CDR2 SQIVND (reference sequence). Unmatched junction bases numbered 6, after V lost 3 bases and J lost 2 bases. CDR3 protein: CASSIRGTGPYEQYF. The DNA for the CDR3 is TGTGCCAGTAGTATTAGGGGGACAGGTCCCTACGAGCAGTACTTC.

The rearrangement links TRBV2 to TRBJ1-5, with unresolved D. Trimming removed 0 bases at V and 16 bases at J, with 19 bases between. CDR1 and CDR2 (germline): SNHLY, FYNNEI. The CDR3 sequence is 14 residues long. CDR3 nucleotide sequence: TGTGCCAGCAGTGAAGCCGAATCTGCCCCTATTCGACATTTT. It codes for CASSEAESAPIRHF.